This T cell receptor beta chain is from a study of T cells in localized non-small cell lung cancer. Data came from immunoSEQ multiplex PCR; TCRdb stores just in-frame clones and leaves some out. The sample has about 3,500 clones, about 35% seen once. Germline CDR1 is SGHNT and CDR2 is YENEEA. The junction had 4 bases not matched to a gene; V was cut back by 2 bases and J by 5 bases. This CDR3 has 15 amino acids. The V call is TRBV11-3, the J call TRBJ2-1; 9 positions match TRBD2. The sample in question was normal lung tissue next to the tumor, obtained before any cancer treatment. The TCR sequence derives from a woman aged 35-70 years with stage I lung adenocarcinoma. CDR3 loop: CASSLKLAGHNEQFF. For the CDR3, the DNA is TGTGCCAGCAGCTTAAAACTAGCGGGCCACAATGAGCAGTTCTTC.